The next 4 T cell receptor beta chains were all read from a single sample in a study of blood T cell repertoires in COVID-19. The repertoire was sequenced with immunoSEQ multiplex PCR; TCRdb's copy has only in-frame clones and lacks some. The repertoire has 150,000 or so clones, roughly 83% of them found once; the top ten carry 25% to 35%. Sequencing input: peripheral blood. These receptors all come from a woman aged 55-69 years with acute or convalescent COVID-19.

This chain connects TRBV18 to TRBJ2-6, with D perhaps TRBD1 (7 bases). CDR3 length: 21 amino acids. Trimming removed 3 bases at V and 0 bases at J, with 24 bases between. Germline V gene sequence: CDR1 KGHSH, CDR2 LQKENI. The CDR3 coding sequence is TGTGCCAGCTCACCCATAAGAGGTGGCGGACAGGAGGGCTCTGGGGCCAACGTCCTGACTTTC. It specifies CASSPIRGGGQEGSGANVLTF.

The chain couples TRBV5-6 to TRBJ1-6, with D perhaps TRBD1 (5 bases). Germline V lookup: CDR1 SGHDT, CDR2 YYEEEE. The CDR3 is 16 amino acids. The ends were cut back, 4 bases at V and 8 bases at J, with 19 bases in the middle. CDR3 in amino acids: CASSRSQFGDYSPLHF. The CDR3 nucleotides are TGTGCCAGCAGCCGATCTCAATTTGGGGACTATTCACCCCTCCACTTT.

This clone was seen just once. Distinct nucleotide sequences in the sample also encode this CDR3. The CDR3 coding sequence is TGCGCCAGCAGCTCCAGGGGTTCTGGAAACACCATATATTTT. Translated, it gives CASSSRGSGNTIYF. V usage is TRBV5-1 and J usage is TRBJ1-3; TRBD1 might be the D (6 bases). CDR3 size: 14 residues. V shed 3 bases and J shed 1 base, with 8 bases lying between them. Germline V CDR1 and CDR2: SGHRS, YFSETQ.

The DNA for the CDR3 is TGCGCCAGCAGCTTCGTGGGACAGGAAGAGACCCAGTACTTC. Amino acid sequence: CASSFVGQEETQYF. The rearrangement joins TRBV5-1 to TRBJ2-5, with 8 bases matching TRBD1. This CDR3 contains 14 residues. Looked up from germline, CDR1 is SGHRS and CDR2 is YFSETQ. V gave up 2 bases and J gave up 3 bases; unmatched junction bases: 3.